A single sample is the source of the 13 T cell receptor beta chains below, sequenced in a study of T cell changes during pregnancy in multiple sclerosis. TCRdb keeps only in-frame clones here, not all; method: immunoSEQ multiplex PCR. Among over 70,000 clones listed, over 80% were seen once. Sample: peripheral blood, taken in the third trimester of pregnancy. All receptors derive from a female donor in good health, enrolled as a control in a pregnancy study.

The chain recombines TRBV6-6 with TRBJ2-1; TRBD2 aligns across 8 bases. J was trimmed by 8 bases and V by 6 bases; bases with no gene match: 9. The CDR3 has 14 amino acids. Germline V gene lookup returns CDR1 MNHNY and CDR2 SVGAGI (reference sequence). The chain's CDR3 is CASSRLAGGDEQFF. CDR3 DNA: TGTGCCAGCAGCCGTCTAGCGGGTGGCGATGAGCAGTTCTTC.

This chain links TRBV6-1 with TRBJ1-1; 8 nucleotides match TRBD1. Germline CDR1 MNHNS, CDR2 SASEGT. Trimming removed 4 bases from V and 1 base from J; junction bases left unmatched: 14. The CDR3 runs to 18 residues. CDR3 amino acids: CASSADRGNTSPNTEAFF. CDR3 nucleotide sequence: TGTGCCAGCAGTGCCGACAGGGGAAACACTTCCCCGAACACTGAAGCTTTCTTT.

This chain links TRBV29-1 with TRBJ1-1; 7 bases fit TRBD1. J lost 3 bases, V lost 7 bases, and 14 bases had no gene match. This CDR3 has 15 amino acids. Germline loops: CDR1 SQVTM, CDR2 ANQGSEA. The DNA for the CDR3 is TGCAGCGGTGGGCCCCCTGGGGACAGCCACACTGAAGCTTTCTTT. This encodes CSGGPPGDSHTEAFF.

The CDR3: CASSPGEGLVQETQYF. The CDR3 DNA sequence: TGCGCCAGCAGCCCGGGAGAGGGACTGGTACAAGAGACCCAGTACTTC. This chain connects TRBV5-1 to TRBJ2-5; the D gene is possibly TRBD2 (6 bases). CDR3 length: 16 residues. Between the trimmed V and J ends, which lost 4 bases and 2 bases, there was a span of 18 bases. Looked up from germline, CDR1 is SGHRS and CDR2 is YFSETQ.

CDR3 loop: CASSFFLAGDYNEQFF. The CDR3 region has the DNA TGTGCCAGCAGTTTCTTCCTAGCGGGAGACTACAATGAGCAGTTCTTC. The chain recombines TRBV28 with TRBJ2-1; TRBD2 matches 10 bases. The V and J ends lost 3 bases and 3 bases, in that order; junction bases with no gene match: 5. Germline values: CDR1 MDHEN, CDR2 SYDVKM. The CDR3 is made up of 16 amino acids.

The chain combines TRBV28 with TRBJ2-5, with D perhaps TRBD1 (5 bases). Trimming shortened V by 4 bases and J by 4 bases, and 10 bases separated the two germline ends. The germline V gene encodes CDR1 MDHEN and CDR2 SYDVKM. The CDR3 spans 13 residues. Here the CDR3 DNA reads TGTGCCAGCAGTTCCAGGGTTCCAGAGACCCAGTACTTC. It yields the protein CASSSRVPETQYF.

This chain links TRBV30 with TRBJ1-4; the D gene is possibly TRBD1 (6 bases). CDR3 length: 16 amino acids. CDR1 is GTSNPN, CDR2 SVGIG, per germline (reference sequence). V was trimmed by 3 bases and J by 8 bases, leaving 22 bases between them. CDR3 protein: CAWRGDNAKRREKLFF. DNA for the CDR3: TGTGCCTGGAGGGGGGACAATGCGAAGAGGAGAGAAAAACTGTTTTTT.

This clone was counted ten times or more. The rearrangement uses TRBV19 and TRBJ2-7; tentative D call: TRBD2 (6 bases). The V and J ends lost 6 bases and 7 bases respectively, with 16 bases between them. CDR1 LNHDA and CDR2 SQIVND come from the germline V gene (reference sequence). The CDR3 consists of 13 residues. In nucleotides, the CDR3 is TGTGCCAGTAGGTCCCCGGGAGTGAAGGAGCAGTACTTC. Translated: CASRSPGVKEQYF.

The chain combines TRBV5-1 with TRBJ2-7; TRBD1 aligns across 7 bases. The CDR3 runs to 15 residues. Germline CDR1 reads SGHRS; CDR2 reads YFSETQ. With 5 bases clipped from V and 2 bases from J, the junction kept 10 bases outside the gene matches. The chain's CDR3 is CASSPRTGTAYEQYF. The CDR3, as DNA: TGCGCCAGCAGTCCGAGGACAGGAACTGCCTACGAGCAGTACTTC.

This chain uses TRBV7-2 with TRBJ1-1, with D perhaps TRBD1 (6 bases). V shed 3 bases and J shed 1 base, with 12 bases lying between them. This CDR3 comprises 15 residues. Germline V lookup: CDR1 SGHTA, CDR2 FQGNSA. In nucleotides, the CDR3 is TGTGCCAGCAGCTTGTGGACAGCCTCGAACACTGAAGCTTTCTTT. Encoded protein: CASSLWTASNTEAFF.

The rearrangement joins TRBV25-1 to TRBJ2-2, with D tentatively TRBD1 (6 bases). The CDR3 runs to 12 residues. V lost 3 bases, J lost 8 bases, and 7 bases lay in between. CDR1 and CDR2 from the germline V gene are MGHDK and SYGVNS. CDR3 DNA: TGTGCCAGCAGTGAGGGGGCGGGGGAGCTGTTTTTT. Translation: CASSEGAGELFF.

CDR3 bases: TGTGCCAGCAGTTTAGGTAGCGCCTCCTACAATGAGCAGTTCTTC. Amino acids: CASSLGSASYNEQFF. The chain links TRBV28 to TRBJ2-1, with D tentatively TRBD2 (5 bases). The CDR3 length is 15 residues. Trimming took off 2 bases at V and 0 bases at J, with 8 bases between the two ends. From germline, CDR1 is MDHEN and CDR2 SYDVKM.

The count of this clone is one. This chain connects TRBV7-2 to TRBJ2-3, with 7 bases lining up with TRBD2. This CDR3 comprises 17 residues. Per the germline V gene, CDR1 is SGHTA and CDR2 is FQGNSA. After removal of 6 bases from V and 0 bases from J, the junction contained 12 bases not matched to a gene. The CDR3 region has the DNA TGTGCCAGCAGGTTTTTACGGGGTAGCGGGAGCACAGATACGCAGTATTTT. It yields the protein CASRFLRGSGSTDTQYF.